This T cell receptor beta chain was sequenced for a study of T cells in localized non-small cell lung cancer. Whole-study findings and limits: For the top 100 tumor clones, a median around 55 also appeared in adjacent lung. The highest T cell clonality was in uninvolved adjacent lung, above tumor. Density of T cells in blood, when higher, went with longer overall survival. Analysis by sequencing included only one tumor region, so heterogeneity remains possible.

The sample holds a few counts of this clone. The antigen remains undetermined. Clones were read by immunoSEQ multiplex PCR, and TCRdb kept only the in-frame ones, dropping some. The sample gives about 52,000 clones, around 87% of which show up once; about 15% is in the top ten. The CDR3 length is 13 residues. V lost 3 bases and J 8 bases, leaving 13 bases between the germline ends. The germline CDR1 and CDR2 sequences are MNHNS and SASEGT. The sequenced sample was PBMCs, obtained before any cancer treatment. The genes are TRBV6-1 and TRBJ1-2; D gene uncertain. This sequence originates from a female donor with stage II lung adenocarcinoma. The CDR3 DNA reads TGTGCCAGCAGTGACCGGCGACTGGACGGCTACACCTTC. This encodes CASSDRRLDGYTF.